Shown below are 22 T cell receptor beta chains from a single sample sequenced in a study of shared clonotypes between healthy human individuals. Generated by immunoSEQ multiplex PCR, the TCRdb table keeps only in-frame clones and is missing some. This sample has 450,000 to 600,000 clones, with around 80% found just once. Sequencing was carried out using PBMCs. The receptor set was obtained from a woman between 40 and 50 years old in good health. Some clones in this sample may be carry-over from other donors' samples.

The gene calls are TRBV6-1 and TRBJ1-1; D gene unclear. This CDR3 is 13 amino acids long. Germline V gene sequence: CDR1 MNHNS, CDR2 SASEGT. V was pared by 2 bases and J by 0 bases, with 4 bases between. The CDR3 DNA reads as TGTGCCAGCAGTGAATTTATGAACACTGAAGCTTTCTTT. Its translation is CASSEFMNTEAFF.

A few counts support this clone. This chain connects TRBV7-9 to TRBJ1-2, with TRBD1 identical over 7 bases. The CDR3 is 12 residues long. From germline, CDR1 is SEHNR and CDR2 FQNEAQ (reference sequence). V trimming: 8 bases; J trimming: 3 bases; junction bases outside the gene matches: 3. The CDR3 coding sequence is TGTGCCAGCGTCGACAGGGACTATGGCTACACCTTC. Translated, it gives CASVDRDYGYTF.

V gene TRBV28 combines with J gene TRBJ2-7; D is ambiguous. The CDR3 has 15 amino acids. Trimming stripped 8 bases from V and 2 bases from J, with 19 bases between. Germline V CDR1 and CDR2: MDHEN, SYDVKM. The CDR3 region has the DNA TGTGCCAGCGGGTCCTTTGCCAGTGGGACCTACGAGCAGTACTTC. Encoded protein: CASGSFASGTYEQYF.

The chain carries TRBV19 and TRBJ2-1; the D gene is possibly TRBD1 (5 bases). Between the trimmed V and J ends, which lost 7 bases and 0 bases, there was a span of 13 bases. Germline V gene data show CDR1 as LNHDA and CDR2 as SQIVND (reference sequence). CDR3 size: 15 residues. CDR3 residues: CASTRTPSSYNEQFF. CDR3 DNA: TGTGCCAGTACCAGGACACCCAGCTCCTACAATGAGCAGTTCTTC.

The chain is built from TRBV6-5 and TRBJ1-1; no firm D call. The CDR3 sequence is 11 residues long. Germline V gives CDR1 MNHEY, CDR2 SVGAGI. The ends were cut back, 5 bases at V and 9 bases at J, with 10 bases in the middle. This chain's CDR3 is CASSESRQAFF. CDR3 in DNA: TGTGCCAGCAGTGAATCGCGTCAAGCTTTCTTT.

The chain recombines TRBV29-1 with TRBJ2-7; the match to TRBD2 covers 13 bases. CDR3 length equals 15 residues. Germline CDR1 reads SQVTM; CDR2 reads ANQGSEA. Trimming took 4 bases from V and 2 from J; bases not matched to a gene: 5. CDR3 region: CSVGTSGRRAYEQYF. The CDR3 DNA sequence: TGCAGCGTTGGGACTAGCGGGAGAAGGGCCTACGAGCAGTACTTC.

The chain combines TRBV7-3 with TRBJ2-7; D gene unclear. V was shortened by 5 bases and J by 4 bases, with 12 bases between the two germline ends. Germline assignment: CDR1 SGHTA and CDR2 FQGTGA. The CDR3 runs 13 residues. The CDR3 nucleotides are TGTGCCAGCAGCAAGTTACACGGATACGAGCAGTACTTC. Translating gives CASSKLHGYEQYF.

The chain is built from TRBV5-4 and TRBJ2-1; the match to TRBD1 covers 8 bases. This CDR3 region has 14 residues. CDR1 is SGHNT and CDR2 is YYREEE in the germline V gene (reference sequence). The J segment lost 9 bases and the V segment lost 3 bases, leaving 8 bases of the junction unmatched. The CDR3 DNA reads TGTGCCAGCAGCTCCCCGGACAGGGTAGGTGAGCAGTTCTTC. This sequence encodes CASSSPDRVGEQFF.

The genes are TRBV6-1 and TRBJ2-1, with a tentative D call TRBD1 (6 bases). Germline lookup yields CDR1 MNHNS and CDR2 SASEGT. The CDR3 length is 13 residues. V was cut by 1 base and J by 11 bases, with 12 bases left in between. The CDR3 protein is CASSEGGLGKQFF. CDR3 nucleotides: TGTGCCAGCAGTGAAGGGGGGCTAGGGAAGCAGTTCTTC.

This CDR3 is CASSSDRASPLHF. Written as DNA, the CDR3 is TGTGCCAGCAGTTCGGACAGGGCCTCACCCCTCCACTTT. V and J are TRBV28 and TRBJ1-6; 8 bases agree with TRBD1. Germline CDR1 MDHEN, CDR2 SYDVKM. V shed 4 bases and J 10 bases; nucleotides not matched to a gene: 3. CDR3 size: 13 residues.

V and J are TRBV6-1 and TRBJ1-1; D is uncertain. The length of the CDR3 is 14 residues. CDR1 MNHNS and CDR2 SASEGT come from the germline V gene. V lost 7 bases to trimming and J lost 1 base, with 13 bases between them. The CDR3 is CASTGSNRNTEAFF. The CDR3 DNA sequence: TGTGCCAGCACCGGGTCAAACAGGAACACTGAAGCTTTCTTT.

V gene TRBV7-9 combines with J gene TRBJ2-3; D may be TRBD1 (6 bases). CDR1 SEHNR and CDR2 FQNEAQ come from the germline V gene (reference sequence). The CDR3 length is 15 residues. Trimming left V 4 bases short and J 2 bases short, with 13 bases between. DNA for the CDR3: TGTGCCAGCAGCTCCCGACAGGCACCCACAGATACGCAGTATTTT. It yields the protein CASSSRQAPTDTQYF.

The rearrangement links TRBV28 to TRBJ1-2; D perhaps matches TRBD1 (6 bases). Looked up from germline, CDR1 is MDHEN and CDR2 is SYDVKM. V shed 2 bases and J shed 1 base, with 11 bases lying between them. The CDR3 totals 15 residues. Here the CDR3 reads CASSLAGAFNYGYTF. CDR3 sequence (DNA): TGTGCCAGCAGTTTAGCAGGGGCGTTTAACTATGGCTACACCTTC.

Details on this clone: This may be a read error: a much more frequent sequence differs by one nucleotide. The sample holds other DNA sequences that translate to the same CDR3. The chain uses TRBV7-3 and TRBJ2-5; 11 bases are a match to TRBD2. V lost 5 bases, J lost 4 bases, and 3 bases stayed unmatched. The CDR3 consists of 14 residues. Germline lookup yields CDR1 SGHTA and CDR2 FQGTGA. The CDR3 loop is CASSPGLAGETQYF. In DNA form, the CDR3 reads TGTGCCAGCAGCCCCGGACTAGCGGGAGAGACCCAGTACTTC.

In this sample, this clone turned up a few times. A single base separates this from a much larger clone, so it may be a read error. The chain joins TRBV13 to TRBJ1-2, with D tentatively TRBD1 (6 bases). Germline V gene sequence: CDR1 PRHDT, CDR2 FYEKMQ (reference sequence). The ends were cut back, 2 bases at V and 2 bases at J, with 6 bases in the middle. The CDR3 consists of 13 residues. The CDR3 DNA follows: TGTGCCAGCAGCTTACAGGGGAACTATGGCTACACCTTC. Its protein product is CASSLQGNYGYTF.

This clone was seen at least ten times. The chain recombines TRBV7-6 with TRBJ1-3; a weak D match, TRBD1 (5 bases). The CDR3 covers 16 residues. Germline CDR1 reads SGHVS; CDR2 reads FNYEAQ. V was cut by 5 bases and J by 0 bases, with 14 bases left in between. CDR3: CASSPGPGYSGNTIYF. CDR3 nucleotides: TGTGCCAGCAGCCCGGGGCCCGGGTACTCTGGAAACACCATATATTTT.

The chain recombines TRBV9 with TRBJ2-2, with TRBD2 matching over 8 bases. Germline CDR1 SGDLS, CDR2 YYNGEE. The CDR3 length is 19 residues. Germline trimming cut 0 bases from V and 5 bases from J; bases unmatched to any gene: 15. The CDR3 here is CASSVGVGRSGSGTGELFF. The DNA for the CDR3 is TGTGCCAGCAGCGTAGGAGTGGGGCGGAGCGGGAGTGGGACCGGGGAGCTGTTTTTT.

The V call is TRBV5-1, the J call TRBJ2-7; 8 bases align to TRBD2. V was pared by 4 bases and J by 1 base, with 13 bases of the junction left unmatched. In germline, CDR1 is SGHRS, CDR2 YFSETQ. CDR3 length: 17 amino acids. The CDR3 sequence: CASSPRALREVSYEQYF. The CDR3 DNA follows: TGCGCCAGCAGCCCTCGGGCCCTGCGGGAGGTATCCTACGAGCAGTACTTC.

The chain joins TRBV7-9 to TRBJ2-7, with 8 bases lining up with TRBD2. V lost 2 bases and J lost 5; bases outside the gene matches: 8. This CDR3 spans 15 amino acids. Germline CDR1 and CDR2: SEHNR and FQNEAQ (reference sequence). The CDR3: CASSLLGRGADEQYF. The CDR3 DNA reads TGTGCCAGCAGCTTACTGGGGCGGGGGGCGGACGAGCAGTACTTC.

The table lists this clone with a few counts. The chain uses TRBV6-6 and TRBJ2-1; D is uncertain. The CDR3 runs to 13 residues. Trimming cost V 5 bases and J 0 bases, with 5 bases left between them. The germline V gene has CDR1 MNHNY and CDR2 SVGAGI (reference sequence). The CDR3 nucleotides read TGTGCCAGCAGTCCCGACTCCTACAATGAGCAGTTCTTC. Amino acid sequence: CASSPDSYNEQFF.

The genes are TRBV25-1 and TRBJ1-1, with D unclear. Per the germline V gene, CDR1 is MGHDK and CDR2 is SYGVNS. The CDR3 runs to 14 residues. V dropped 4 bases and J dropped 4 bases, with 13 bases sitting between them. The CDR3 DNA sequence: TGTGCCAGCAGTGGGCCCGGAAGGTTCACTGAAGCTTTCTTT. The encoded protein is CASSGPGRFTEAFF.

This clone was detected a few times. Other DNA sequences in the sample encode the same CDR3. This sequence joins TRBV7-2 and TRBJ1-5; no clear D. Germline-derived CDR1 and CDR2 are SGHTA and FQGNSA. The V gene lost 1 base and the J gene lost 4 bases, with 5 bases spanning the gap. The CDR3 runs to 13 residues. The CDR3: CASSLGPNQPQHF. Here the CDR3 DNA reads TGTGCCAGCAGCTTAGGACCGAATCAGCCCCAGCATTTT.